These 4 T cell receptor beta chains came from one sample sequenced in a study. TCRdb re-analysed the 5' RACE reads in MiXCR, keeping a single row per CDR3 protein. The table lists tens of thousands of distinct CDR3 sequences, around 18% of them singletons. Source material: naive CD4+ T cells sorted from a lymph node. Subset in this sample: naive CD4+ T cells, CD4+CD45RA+CD25-. Receptors originate from a female donor with breast cancer.

In this sample, this clonotype turned up many times. J is TRBJ1-2 and V is TRBV29-1; 8 nucleotides line up with TRBD1. This CDR3 spans 13 amino acids. Losses at the gene ends were 6 bases for V and 4 bases for J; bases not matched to a gene: 7. Germline V lookup: CDR1 SQVTM, CDR2 ANQGSEA. CDR3 in amino acids: CSVGGQGGYGYTF. Here the CDR3 DNA reads TGCAGCGTGGGCGGACAGGGAGGCTATGGCTACACCTTC.

The table lists this clonotype with a few counts. This chain connects TRBV2 to TRBJ1-5; a weak D match, TRBD1 (5 bases). This CDR3 has 13 amino acids. The V gene's germline CDR1 is SNHLY and CDR2 FYNNEI. Trimming removed 8 bases from V and 1 base from J, with 9 bases in between. The CDR3 is CASGGDSNQPQHF. The CDR3 nucleotides read TGTGCCAGCGGGGGGGACAGCAATCAGCCCCAGCATTTT. The whole variable domain, remainder taken from reference TRBV2 and TRBJ1-5, is EPEVTQTPSHQVTQMGQEVILRCVPISNHLYFYWYRQILGQKVEFLVSFYNNEISEKSEIFDDQFSVERPDGSNFTLKIRSTKLEDSAMYFCASGGDSNQPQHFGDGTRLSIL.

This clonotype was seen only a few times. The V and J genes are TRBV7-8 and TRBJ2-7; unclear D gene. Germline loops: CDR1 SGHVS, CDR2 FQNEAQ. Trimming stripped 2 bases from V and 2 bases from J, with 10 bases between. The CDR3 consists of 14 residues. The CDR3 is CASSLLTGPYEQYF. The DNA of the CDR3 is TGTGCCAGCAGCTTATTAACGGGCCCCTACGAGCAGTACTTC.

The CDR3 is CASSLDPSGNEQFF. For the CDR3, the DNA is TGCGCCAGCAGCTTGGATCCTAGCGGGAATGAGCAGTTCTTC. This sequence joins TRBV5-1 and TRBJ2-1, with 8 bases that match TRBD2. With 0 bases clipped from V and 7 bases from J, the junction kept 3 bases outside the gene matches. This CDR3 has 14 residues. Germline V gene sequence: CDR1 SGHRS, CDR2 YFSETQ.